Listed here are 11 T cell receptor beta chains from one sample, sequenced in a study of CD4 T cell repertoires in COVID-19. Clones were sequenced by immunoSEQ multiplex PCR, and TCRdb holds only the in-frame ones, with some missing. The data contain some 71,000 clones, around four fifths of them singletons. The input for sequencing was CD4+ T cells from peripheral blood, taken after recovery from COVID-19. The receptors originated from a human donor who had COVID-19.

The V gene is TRBV6-5, the J gene TRBJ1-4; no firm D call. Trimming took 8 bases from V and 1 from J, leaving 14 bases between them. The CDR3 covers 15 residues. Germline values: CDR1 MNHEY, CDR2 SVGAGI. CDR3 nucleotide sequence: TGTGCCAGCTCCCTACTCGGGGTAACTAATGAAAAACTGTTTTTT. Translation gives CASSLLGVTNEKLFF.

The chain links TRBV6-5 to TRBJ1-5; 7 bases match TRBD1. The CDR3 length is 15 residues. CDR1 and CDR2 from the germline V gene are MNHEY and SVGAGI. J gave up 0 bases and V 6 bases, and 5 bases lay outside the gene matches. The CDR3 sequence: CASRTQGDSNQPQHF. The CDR3, as DNA: TGTGCCAGCAGAACCCAGGGGGATAGCAATCAGCCCCAGCATTTT.

The V and J genes are TRBV6-5 and TRBJ2-7, with TRBD2 identical over 10 bases. The CDR3 covers 15 residues. In germline, CDR1 is MNHEY, CDR2 SVGAGI. The V and J ends lost 5 bases and 0 bases, in that order; junction bases with no gene match: 4. The chain's CDR3 is CASSPSGGFSYEQYF. The CDR3 nucleotides are TGTGCCAGCAGTCCTAGCGGGGGTTTCTCCTACGAGCAGTACTTC.

This chain uses TRBV6-2 or TRBV6-3 with TRBJ2-5, with TRBD2 matching over 7 bases. V gave up 5 bases and J gave up 1 base; unmatched junction bases: 7. This CDR3 has 15 amino acids. Germline lookup yields CDR1 MNHEY and CDR2 SVGEGT. CDR3 sequence (DNA): TGTGCCAGCAGTCACGGGGGGAGCGGCCAAGAGACCCAGTACTTC. Its protein product is CASSHGGSGQETQYF.

The chain is built from TRBV6-2 or TRBV6-3 and TRBJ1-3, with 8 nucleotides matching TRBD1. The CDR3 is 16 amino acids. CDR1 MNHEY and CDR2 SVGEGT come from the germline V gene. The junction had 7 bases not matched to a gene; V was cut back by 6 bases and J by 0 bases. This CDR3 is CASSPTTGGSGNTIYF. Written as DNA, the CDR3 is TGTGCCAGCAGCCCTACTACAGGGGGCTCTGGAAACACCATATATTTT.

This chain uses TRBV18 with TRBJ2-1, with 12 bases matching TRBD1. V gave up 4 bases and J gave up 8 bases; unmatched junction bases: 6. Germline V lookup: CDR1 KGHSH, CDR2 LQKENI. CDR3 length: 15 residues. The chain's CDR3 is CASSRGQGAGDEQFF. The CDR3 coding sequence is TGTGCCAGCTCACGGGGACAGGGGGCCGGCGATGAGCAGTTCTTC.

This rearrangement joins TRBV6-5 to TRBJ2-7; D remains ambiguous. This CDR3 region has 14 residues. V was trimmed by 7 bases and J by 5 bases, leaving 18 bases between them. The germline CDR1 and CDR2 sequences are MNHEY and SVGAGI. The CDR3 protein is CASTVKKPPDEQYF. The CDR3 region has the DNA TGTGCCAGCACGGTGAAGAAGCCGCCCGACGAGCAGTACTTC.

The CDR3 nucleotides read TGTGCCAGCAGCTGGGAAACTGAAGCTTTCTTT. This encodes CASSWETEAFF. This sequence joins TRBV2 and TRBJ1-1; unclear D gene. Trimming took 6 bases from V and 5 from J, leaving 7 bases between them. Germline V lookup: CDR1 SNHLY, CDR2 FYNNEI. The CDR3 covers 11 residues.

The chain joins TRBV3-1 (or the pseudogene TRBV3-2) to TRBJ1-1, with D unresolved. The CDR3 is made up of 13 amino acids. Trimming removed 5 bases from V and 4 bases from J, with 11 bases in between. Looked up from germline, CDR1 is LGHDT and CDR2 is YNNKEL (reference sequence). CDR3 protein: CASSGYEGTEAFF. The DNA of the CDR3 is TGTGCCAGCAGCGGGTACGAAGGCACTGAAGCTTTCTTT.

This chain links TRBV5-6 with TRBJ2-2; possibly TRBD1 for D (6 bases). Trimming left V 4 bases short and J 4 bases short, with 11 bases between. CDR3 length: 14 amino acids. In germline, CDR1 is SGHDT, CDR2 YYEEEE. CDR3 coding DNA: TGTGCCAGCAGCGGGACACTTTTCACCGGGGAGCTGTTTTTT. Protein product: CASSGTLFTGELFF.

The chain combines TRBV2 with TRBJ2-2; no clear D gene. The germline V gene encodes CDR1 SNHLY and CDR2 FYNNEI. V was clipped by 0 bases and J by 8 bases, with 1 base between them. The CDR3 runs to 11 residues. CDR3 protein: CASSEAGELFF. As DNA, the CDR3 is TGTGCCAGCAGTGAAGCAGGGGAGCTGTTTTTT.